These 23 T cell receptor beta chains came from one sample sequenced in a study of T cells in Graves' hyperthyroidism and ophthalmopathy. Amplification of TCR beta CDR3 regions used RNA as the template. A set of HTBI primers served as the primers for a first-round RT-PCR of the TCR CDR3. TCRdb re-analysed the multiplex PCR reads in MiXCR, keeping a single row per CDR3 protein. The repertoire holds around 520,000 distinct CDR3 sequences, around 22% seen once, with roughly 12% in the top ten. The sample consisted of blood. These receptors were taken from a woman in her 30s with Graves' ophthalmopathy.

This clonotype occurred a few times. The chain joins TRBV5-1 to TRBJ2-7, with D tentatively TRBD2 (6 bases). The CDR3 sequence is 13 residues long. Germline V gene sequence: CDR1 SGHRS, CDR2 YFSETQ. Trimming shortened V by 4 bases and J by 7 bases, and 15 bases separated the two germline ends. The CDR3 sequence: CASSPGGVPEQYF. In nucleotides, the CDR3 is TGCGCCAGCAGCCCCGGAGGGGTCCCAGAGCAGTACTTC.

This clonotype has more than one count but fewer than ten. The CDR3 coding sequence is TGTGCCACCTATGGACAGGGCGGGCAGCCCCAGCATTTT. Amino acids: CATYGQGGQPQHF. The chain recombines TRBV24-1 with TRBJ1-5, with TRBD1 matching over 8 bases. The CDR3 runs to 13 residues. The trim removed 9 bases at V and 7 bases at J, leaving 7 bases unmatched. The V gene's germline CDR1 is KGHDR and CDR2 SFDVKD.

This clonotype was seen at least ten times. This chain uses TRBV10-2 with TRBJ1-2, with 7 bases identical to TRBD1. The CDR3 is made up of 15 amino acids. Losses at the gene ends were 6 bases for V and 3 bases for J; bases not matched to a gene: 10. The germline V gene has CDR1 WSHSY and CDR2 SAAADI. The CDR3 spells CASSYTRQGHYGYTF. CDR3 nucleotides: TGCGCCAGCAGCTATACTAGACAGGGTCACTATGGCTACACCTTC.

This chain links TRBV6-1 with TRBJ1-5; the D is unclear. Trimming removed 7 bases at V and 0 bases at J, with 10 bases between. The CDR3 is 14 residues long. Germline CDR1 reads MNHNS; CDR2 reads SASEGT. The CDR3 region is CASISWGSNQPQHF. Here the CDR3 DNA reads TGTGCCAGCATATCCTGGGGTAGCAATCAGCCCCAGCATTTT.

This clonotype was detected ten times or more. The V call is TRBV20-1, the J call TRBJ2-7, with D uncertain. Germline V gives CDR1 DFQATT, CDR2 SNEGSKA (reference sequence). Between the trimmed V and J ends, which lost 3 bases and 3 bases, there was a span of 9 bases. The CDR3 spans 12 residues. In DNA form, the CDR3 reads TGCAGTGCTAGTACCCAGTTCTACGAGCAGTACTTC. Translation: CSASTQFYEQYF.

This chain connects TRBV12-3 or TRBV12-4 to TRBJ1-2; maybe TRBD1 (5 bases). CDR3 length equals 13 residues. V lost 7 bases to trimming and J lost 3 bases, with 12 bases between them. CDR3 sequence (DNA): TGTGCCAGCAACTCGGGGGGAGACTATGGCTACACCTTC. It is translated as CASNSGGDYGYTF.

This clonotype was seen at least ten times. This chain connects TRBV7-9 to TRBJ2-7, with D perhaps matching TRBD1 (6 bases). The CDR3 spans 14 residues. Trimming left V 3 bases short and J 3 bases short, with 12 bases between. In germline, CDR1 is SEHNR, CDR2 FQNEAQ (reference sequence). In DNA, the CDR3 is TGTGCCAGCAGCTTGGGACAAAGTTACTACGAGCAGTACTTC. Residues: CASSLGQSYYEQYF.

There are many counts of this clonotype. At one boundary the junction diverges from the germline segment, which might be a read error. This rearrangement joins TRBV19 to TRBJ1-1; D remains ambiguous. CDR1 and CDR2 from the germline V gene are LNHDA and SQIVND (reference sequence). There are 13 residues in the CDR3. The CDR3 bases are TGTGCCAGTAGTATTCAGAGAAACAGTGAAGCTTTCTTT. Its protein is CASSIQRNSEAFF.

This clonotype was observed many times. The V and J genes are TRBV20-1 and TRBJ2-5; tentatively, D is TRBD1 (6 bases). CDR3 length equals 14 residues. With 0 bases removed from V and 2 bases from J, the gap between germline ends came to 10 bases. CDR1 DFQATT and CDR2 SNEGSKA come from the germline V gene (reference sequence). The CDR3 protein is CSARDWTEQETQYF. The CDR3 coding sequence is TGCAGTGCTAGAGATTGGACAGAGCAAGAGACCCAGTACTTC.

In this sample, this clonotype turned up many times. The gene calls are TRBV29-1 and TRBJ2-7, with TRBD1 as a possible D gene (5 bases). The germline V gene encodes CDR1 SQVTM and CDR2 ANQGSEA. Between the trimmed V and J ends, which lost 7 bases and 5 bases, there was a span of 12 bases. This CDR3 comprises 11 residues. CDR3 sequence (DNA): TGCAGCGCCCGTCTGGACAACGAGCAGTACTTC. Amino acids: CSARLDNEQYF.

Ten or more counts support this clonotype. This chain connects TRBV6-1 to TRBJ2-2, with 7 bases lining up with TRBD1. V lost 4 bases to trimming and J lost 3 bases; unmatched junction nucleotides: 8. The germline V gene has CDR1 MNHNS and CDR2 SASEGT. The CDR3 sequence is 16 residues long. CDR3 region: CASSARTGGDTGELFF. The CDR3 DNA reads as TGTGCCAGCAGTGCCCGGACAGGCGGCGACACCGGGGAGCTGTTTTTT.

A few counts support this clonotype. A much larger clone differs by one base, so this may be a read error. The rearrangement joins TRBV10-3 to TRBJ1-5, with 11 bases matching TRBD1. The V gene's germline CDR1 is ENHRY and CDR2 SYGVKD. V was clipped by 10 bases and J by 5 bases; unmatched bases: 10. The CDR3 has 15 amino acids. CDR3 nucleotide sequence: TGTGCCACCTGGACAGGGGGCGGGGGCGATCAGCCCCAGCATTTT. Protein product: CATWTGGGGDQPQHF.

The V call is TRBV30, the J call TRBJ1-1, with unresolved D. There are 13 residues in the CDR3. Germline V lookup: CDR1 GTSNPN, CDR2 SVGIG (reference sequence). Trimming cost V 8 bases and J 1 base, with 14 bases left between them. CDR3 protein: CARSRGENTEAFF. As DNA, the CDR3 is TGTGCCCGGTCGCGGGGAGAGAACACTGAAGCTTTCTTT.

This clonotype was observed a few times. This chain links TRBV5-1 with TRBJ2-7; no reliable D call. CDR3 size: 12 residues. Between the trimmed V and J ends, which lost 4 bases and 6 bases, there was a span of 11 bases. Germline V gives CDR1 SGHRS, CDR2 YFSETQ. Written as DNA, the CDR3 is TGCGCCAGCAGCGGGGAAGGTGGCGAGCAGTACTTC. This encodes CASSGEGGEQYF.

In its sample, this clonotype was seen once. CDR3 protein: CASTRRSEAFF. DNA for the CDR3: TGTGCCAGCACCAGGAGGTCTGAAGCTTTCTTT. The J gene is TRBJ1-1, the V gene TRBV28; D unresolved. V was trimmed by 7 bases and J by 6 bases, leaving 9 bases between them. Germline V gene data show CDR1 as MDHEN and CDR2 as SYDVKM. This CDR3 spans 11 amino acids.

This clonotype was counted a few times. The chain couples TRBV12-3 or TRBV12-4 to TRBJ1-1; D is unresolved. The CDR3 consists of 13 residues. V lost 5 bases to trimming and J lost 7 bases, with 14 bases between them. The CDR3: CASSLQVEGEAFF. The CDR3 DNA is TGTGCCAGCAGTCTCCAGGTGGAGGGTGAAGCTTTCTTT.

At least ten counts were recorded for this clonotype. The chain combines TRBV7-8 with TRBJ2-6, with 10 bases fitting TRBD1. Germline CDR1 SGHVS, CDR2 FQNEAQ. The V segment lost 1 base and the J segment 3 bases; nucleotides outside the gene matches: 6. The CDR3 loop spans 18 amino acids. The DNA of the CDR3 is TGTGCCAGCAGCTTAGGTTCGACAGGGGGCGGTGGGGCCAACGTCCTGACTTTC. Its protein product is CASSLGSTGGGGANVLTF.

The chain employs TRBV12-3 or TRBV12-4 and TRBJ1-2; possible D gene TRBD1, 6 bases. V was pared by 0 bases and J by 6 bases, with 8 bases between. The CDR3 contains 13 residues. The CDR3 sequence: CASSLAPGDGYTF. Here the CDR3 DNA reads TGTGCCAGCAGTTTAGCACCAGGGGATGGCTACACCTTC.

This clonotype came up many times. V is TRBV30 and J is TRBJ2-7, with a possible D match to TRBD1 (5 bases). CDR3 length: 15 amino acids. Germline loops: CDR1 GTSNPN, CDR2 SVGIG (reference sequence). V lost 1 base and J lost 4, with 17 bases in between. The DNA of the CDR3 is TGTGCCTGGAGTGCCGGTGCAGGGTTAAAATACGAGCAGTACTTC. This gives the protein CAWSAGAGLKYEQYF.

Ten or more counts support this clonotype. The chain couples TRBV19 to TRBJ1-2, with D unclear. The CDR3 has 16 residues. Germline V lookup: CDR1 LNHDA, CDR2 SQIVND (reference sequence). Trimming removed 6 bases at V and 3 bases at J, with 20 bases between. This CDR3 is CASSPRTAGRYYGYTF. In DNA form, the CDR3 reads TGTGCCAGTAGCCCCAGGACGGCAGGACGATACTATGGCTACACCTTC.

This clonotype has a count of ten or more. The rearrangement uses TRBV10-2 and TRBJ1-5; TRBD1 aligns across 10 bases. The V gene end was trimmed by 3 bases and the J gene end by 2 bases; junction bases not matched to a gene: 1. The CDR3 consists of 15 residues. From germline, CDR1 is WSHSY and CDR2 SAAADI. CDR3: CASSEGTGGNQPQHF. CDR3 DNA: TGCGCCAGCAGTGAAGGGACAGGGGGCAATCAGCCCCAGCATTTT.

This clonotype was recorded at least ten times. CDR3 amino acids: CASSATSNTEAFF. The CDR3 nucleotides are TGTGCCAGCAGCGCAACTAGTAACACTGAAGCTTTCTTT. The gene calls are TRBV7-9 and TRBJ1-1; D not certain. The CDR3 length is 13 residues. V lost 5 bases and J lost 2, with 9 bases in between. Germline V CDR1 and CDR2: SEHNR, FQNEAQ (reference sequence).

This chain links TRBV7-8 with TRBJ2-5; TRBD2 matches at 10 bases. J was trimmed by 5 bases and V by 5 bases; bases with no gene match: 11. This CDR3 is 16 amino acids long. Germline V gene sequence: CDR1 SGHVS, CDR2 FQNEAQ. The CDR3 sequence is CASSVRVAGGGETQYF. Written as DNA, the CDR3 is TGTGCCAGCAGCGTCAGGGTAGCGGGAGGAGGGGAGACCCAGTACTTC. Full variable domain (outside the CDR3, taken from reference TRBV7-8 and TRBJ2-5): GAGVSQSPRYKVAKRGQDVALRCDPISGHVSLFWYQQALGQGPEFLTYFQNEAQLDKSGLPSDRFFAERPEGSVSTLKIQRTQQEDSAVYLCASSVRVAGGGETQYFGPGTRLLVL.